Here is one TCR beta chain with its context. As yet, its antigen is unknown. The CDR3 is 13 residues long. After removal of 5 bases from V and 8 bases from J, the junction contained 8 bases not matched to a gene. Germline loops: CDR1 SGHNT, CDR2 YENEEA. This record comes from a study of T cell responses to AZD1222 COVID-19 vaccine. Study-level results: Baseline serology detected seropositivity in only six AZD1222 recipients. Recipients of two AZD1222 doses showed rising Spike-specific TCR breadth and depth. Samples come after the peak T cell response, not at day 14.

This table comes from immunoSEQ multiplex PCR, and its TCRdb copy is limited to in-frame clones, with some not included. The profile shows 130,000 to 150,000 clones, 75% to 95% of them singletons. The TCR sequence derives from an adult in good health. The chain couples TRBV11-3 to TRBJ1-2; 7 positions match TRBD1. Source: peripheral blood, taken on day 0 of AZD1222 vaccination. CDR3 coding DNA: TGTGCCAGCAGCGTAACAGGGGTAGGCGGCTACACCTTC. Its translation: CASSVTGVGGYTF.